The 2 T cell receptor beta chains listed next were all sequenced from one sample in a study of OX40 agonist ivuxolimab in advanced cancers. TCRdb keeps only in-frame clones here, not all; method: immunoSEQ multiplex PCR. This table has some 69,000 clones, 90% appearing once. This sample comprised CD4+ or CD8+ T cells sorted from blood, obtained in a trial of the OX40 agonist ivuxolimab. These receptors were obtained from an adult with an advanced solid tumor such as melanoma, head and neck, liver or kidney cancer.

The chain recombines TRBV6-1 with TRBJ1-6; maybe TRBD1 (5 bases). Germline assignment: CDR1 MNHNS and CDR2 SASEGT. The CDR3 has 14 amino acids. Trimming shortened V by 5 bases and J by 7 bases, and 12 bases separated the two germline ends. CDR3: CASSRGGGNSPLHF. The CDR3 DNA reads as TGTGCCAGCAGTAGGGGCGGTGGGAATTCACCCCTCCACTTT.

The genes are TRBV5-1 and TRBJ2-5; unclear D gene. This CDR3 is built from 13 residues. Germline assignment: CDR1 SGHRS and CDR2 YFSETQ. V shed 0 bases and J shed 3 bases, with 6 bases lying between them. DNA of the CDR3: TGCGCCAGCAGCTTGGCCAGTAAAGAGACCCAGTACTTC. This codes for CASSLASKETQYF.